The present T cell receptor (beta chain) was sequenced within a study of blood T cell repertoires in COVID-19. In the study overall: Acute-phase and convalescent COVID-19 samples originated in the United States, Italy and Spain.

Looked up from germline, CDR1 is ENHRY and CDR2 is SYGVKD. CDR3 length equals 17 residues. The trim removed 3 bases at V and 5 bases at J, leaving 12 bases unmatched. The protocol was immunoSEQ multiplex PCR, while the TCRdb copy is restricted to in-frame clones and leaves out a portion. The sample includes under 250,000 clones, about 79% seen only once; the top ten take over 7.5%. The chain has TRBV10-3 and TRBJ2-2; 7 positions match TRBD1. This receptor was identified in a man older than 75 with acute or convalescent COVID-19. The sample taken for sequencing was peripheral blood. The CDR3 here is CAISEWDRGQRTGELFF. The CDR3 DNA is TGTGCCATCAGTGAATGGGATAGGGGGCAAAGGACCGGGGAGCTGTTTTTT.